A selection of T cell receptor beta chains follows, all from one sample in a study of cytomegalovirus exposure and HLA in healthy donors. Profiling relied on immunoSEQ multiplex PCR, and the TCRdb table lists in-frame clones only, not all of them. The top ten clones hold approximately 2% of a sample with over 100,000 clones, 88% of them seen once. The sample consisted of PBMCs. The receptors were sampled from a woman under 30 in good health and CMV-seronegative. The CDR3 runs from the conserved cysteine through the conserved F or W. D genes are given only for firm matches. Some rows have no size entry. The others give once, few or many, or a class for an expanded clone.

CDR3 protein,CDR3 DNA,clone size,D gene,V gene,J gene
CASKTGGGYEQYF,TGCGCCAGCAAGACAGGGGGGGGTTACGAGCAGTACTTC,NA,TRBD1,TRBV10-1,TRBJ2-7
CASSSFSGGKLFF,TGTGCCAGCAGTTCATTTTCGGGGGGAAAACTGTTTTTT,NA,NA,TRBV6-5,TRBJ1-4
CASSAGGLDYTGELFF,TGTGCCAGCAGCGCGGGAGGACTAGATTACACCGGGGAGCTGTTTTTT,NA,TRBD2,TRBV9,TRBJ2-2
CASSLRAAGNEQFF,TGTGCCAGCAGCTTGCGTGCGGCTGGGAATGAGCAGTTCTTC,NA,NA,TRBV5-6,TRBJ2-1
CASSLSAGGGLEQYF,TGTGCCAGCAGTTTATCCGCGGGAGGGGGCTTGGAGCAGTACTTC,NA,TRBD2,TRBV27,TRBJ2-7
CASRRTGSYEQYF,TGTGCCAGTAGACGGACAGGTTCCTACGAGCAGTACTTC,NA,TRBD1,TRBV19,TRBJ2-7
CASSLQGEAGYTF,TGTGCCAGCAGCCTACAGGGGGAGGCTGGCTACACCTTC,NA,TRBD1,TRBV7-9,TRBJ1-2
CASSLITDNEQFF,TGCGCCAGCAGCTTGATTACGGACAATGAGCAGTTCTTC,NA,NA,TRBV5-1,TRBJ2-1
CASSLEGGGAAEQFF,TGTGCCAGCAGCTTAGAGGGCGGGGGGGCCGCGGAGCAGTTCTTC,NA,TRBD2,TRBV13,TRBJ2-1
CASGTTGVDSLNTEAFF,TGTGCTAGTGGTACGACAGGAGTGGATAGTCTGAACACTGAAGCTTTCTTT,NA,NA,TRBV12-5,TRBJ1-1
CASSESPTWDTQYF,TGCGCCAGCAGTGAGTCCCCGACATGGGATACGCAGTATTTT,NA,NA,TRBV10-2,TRBJ2-3
CSVDGLMNTEAFF,TGCAGCGTTGATGGCCTTATGAACACTGAAGCTTTCTTT,NA,NA,TRBV29-1,TRBJ1-1
CASSGSTGPNTEAFF,TGTGCCAGCAGTGGCTCGACAGGACCGAACACTGAAGCTTTCTTT,NA,NA,TRBV25-1,TRBJ1-1
CASSLFPDRVYEQYF,TGTGCCAGCAGTTTATTCCCGGACAGAGTCTACGAGCAGTACTTC,NA,NA,TRBV28,TRBJ2-7
CASSIAGQTNQPQHF,TGTGCCAGTAGTATAGCGGGACAGACTAATCAGCCCCAGCATTTT,NA,TRBD1,TRBV19,TRBJ1-5
CASSPRTGYGYTF,TGTGCCAGCAGCCCCCGGACAGGGTATGGCTACACCTTC,NA,TRBD1,TRBV9,TRBJ1-2
CSVVLAVNSGNTIYF,TGCAGCGTGGTTTTGGCCGTGAACTCTGGAAACACCATATATTTT,NA,NA,TRBV29-1,TRBJ1-3
CASSLFFGGSPQYGYTF,TGTGCCAGCAGCTTATTTTTTGGGGGGTCACCGCAATATGGCTACACCTTC,NA,NA,TRBV11-2,TRBJ1-2
CASSPSLSGNTIYF,TGTGCCAGCTCACCTAGTCTCTCTGGAAACACCATATATTTT,NA,NA,TRBV18,TRBJ1-3
CASRGGQYQPQHF,TGTGCCAGCAGGGGGGGACAGTATCAGCCCCAGCATTTT,NA,TRBD1,TRBV28,TRBJ1-5
CASSFSGNTIYF,TGCGCCAGCAGCTTTAGTGGAAACACCATATATTTT,NA,NA,TRBV5-1,TRBJ1-3
CAIGDRGQFGANVLTF,TGTGCCATCGGGGACAGGGGGCAGTTTGGGGCCAACGTCCTGACTTTC,NA,TRBD1,TRBV10-3,TRBJ2-6
CASSQEGQGFSPYEQYF,TGCGCCAGCAGCCAAGAGGGACAGGGTTTTAGTCCCTACGAGCAGTACTTC,few,TRBD1,TRBV4-1,TRBJ2-7
CASSQEDNRGHEQYF,TGCGCCAGCAGCCAAGAAGACAACAGGGGCCACGAGCAGTACTTC,NA,TRBD1,TRBV4-1,TRBJ2-7
CASSLWNRANYGYTF,TGTGCCAGCAGCTTATGGAACAGAGCTAACTATGGCTACACCTTC,NA,NA,TRBV5-8,TRBJ1-2
CASSLSIRGTGFRPDYEQYF,TGTGCCAGCAGCTTAAGTATTAGGGGGACAGGGTTCCGTCCTGACTACGAGCAGTACTTC,NA,TRBD1,TRBV7-3,TRBJ2-7